This T cell receptor beta chain is drawn from a study of blood T cell repertoires in COVID-19 (dated by TCRdb to 2018 to 2021). Broadly, across the study: Samples covering the acute and convalescent phases of COVID-19 were provided by collaborators in the United States, Italy and Spain. The prospective study material was composed of cDNA or gDNA derived from T cells, B-cell-depleted T cells, or PBMCs. The dataset comprised deeply sampled blood TCRbeta repertoires from subjects exposed to, actively infected with, or recovered from COVID-19. The repertoires were released in a freely available public database meant as a resource for research on the immune response to SARS-CoV-2. The samples were drawn from the first 160 participants of the ongoing ImmuneRACE study and from over a thousand subjects provided by 6 global collaborators. The sample metadata nearly always contained a de-identified subject ID, COVID-19 status, age in years and sex. Where HLA class I and class II types were available, the types were taken from metadata supplied by the sample provider, not from assay-based typing. Broad study findings and their caveats: The quantity of clinical and demographic metadata differed by source and by participant and was supplied without curation.

Cut back by 8 bases and 0 bases, the V and J ends lie 16 bases apart. Including the terminal cysteine and phenylalanine, the CDR3 comprises 16 residues. The only DNA kept is the CDR3, 48 bases in frame from the first base. Via the germline V gene, CDR1 is KGHDR and CDR2 SFDVKD. TCRbeta CDR3 regions were amplified from genomic DNA by means of the immunoSEQ Assay, a bias-controlled multiplex PCR. In the authors' own workflow: Nucleated cell counts per sample were estimated from amplification of reference gene primers within the assay. Sequence reads were collapsed and filtered to measure the absolute abundance of every unique TCRbeta CDR3 rearrangement. Productive Simpson clonality was computed per sample as the square root of Simpson's diversity index over productive rearrangements. TCRdb holds this immuneACCESS table with in-frame rearrangements only. Some clones are missing; in checked studies, unresolved V genes explain under half, and the rest has no known cause. V, J and clone size derive from that table, while D and trimming were established from the DNA sequence. In all, the sample holds over 120,000 clones, and approximately 88% of those were seen once. The top ten constitute less than 0.95% of the sample.

With respect to this clone: Its antigen is unknown. Nothing much larger sits one base from this clone, and base qualities are not available.

Each collaborating institution followed its own protocols to collect whole blood in K2EDTA tubes. For TCRbeta analysis, collaborator samples were shipped as frozen whole blood, as isolated PBMCs, or as DNA extracted from either sample type. This clonotype was sampled from a woman aged 45-65 years with acute or convalescent COVID-19. The V gene is TRBV24-1 and the J gene is TRBJ1-3; the D gene lacks a confident call. The sample consisted of peripheral blood. The CDR3 sequence is CATIERRSLSGNTIYF. In nucleotide form, the sequence is TGTGCCACCATTGAAAGGAGATCACTCTCTGGAAACACCATATATTTT.